These T cell receptor beta chains were read from a single sample in a study of OX40 agonist ivuxolimab in advanced cancers. Assay used: immunoSEQ multiplex PCR; TCRdb lists only in-frame clones, some missing. This table has 73,000 or so clones, approximately 89% appearing once. This material consisted of CD4+ or CD8+ T cells sorted from blood, taken in a trial of the OX40 agonist ivuxolimab. The receptors stem from an adult with an advanced solid tumor such as melanoma, head and neck, liver or kidney cancer. Both conserved end residues are part of each CDR3. D genes are given only for firm matches. The size field is filled for only some rows; it gives once, few, many or a size class.

d_gene: TRBD1
j_gene: TRBJ2-1
abundance: few
v_gene: TRBV6-1
CDR3aa: CASSEAPGQGRNEQFF
CDR3nt: TGTGCCAGCAGTGAAGCCCCGGGACAGGGTCGGAATGAGCAGTTCTTC

d_gene: .
j_gene: TRBJ1-5
abundance: .
v_gene: TRBV7-2
CDR3aa: CASSPLGSGNQPQHF
CDR3nt: TGTGCCAGCAGCCCACTAGGCTCCGGCAATCAGCCCCAGCATTTT

d_gene: TRBD1
j_gene: TRBJ1-1
abundance: .
v_gene: TRBV19
CDR3aa: CASSPGQGAEAFF
CDR3nt: TGTGCCAGTAGTCCTGGACAGGGGGCTGAAGCTTTCTTT

d_gene: TRBD1
j_gene: TRBJ2-5
abundance: .
v_gene: TRBV6-1
CDR3aa: CASSDNRGVGETQYF
CDR3nt: TGTGCCAGCAGTGATAACAGGGGAGTAGGAGAGACCCAGTACTTC

d_gene: .
j_gene: TRBJ2-6
abundance: .
v_gene: TRBV7-6
CDR3aa: CASGQGAGANVLTF
CDR3nt: TGTGCCAGCGGGCAGGGAGCTGGGGCCAACGTCCTGACTTTC

d_gene: TRBD2
j_gene: TRBJ2-5
abundance: .
v_gene: TRBV5-1
CDR3aa: CASSLYAGGKETQYF
CDR3nt: TGCGCCAGCAGCTTGTACGCGGGGGGGAAAGAGACCCAGTACTTC

d_gene: .
j_gene: TRBJ2-2
abundance: .
v_gene: TRBV6-5
CDR3aa: CASSYSNRVGSGELFF
CDR3nt: TGTGCCAGCAGTTACTCGAACAGGGTAGGATCCGGGGAGCTGTTTTTT

d_gene: TRBD1
j_gene: TRBJ2-7
abundance: .
v_gene: TRBV5-5
CDR3aa: CASRKGQENYEQYF
CDR3nt: TGTGCCAGCAGGAAGGGACAGGAGAACTACGAGCAGTACTTC

d_gene: TRBD1
j_gene: TRBJ1-5
abundance: .
v_gene: TRBV19
CDR3aa: CASSGQGVPNQPQHF
CDR3nt: TGTGCCAGTAGCGGACAGGGTGTTCCCAATCAGCCCCAGCATTTT

d_gene: .
j_gene: TRBJ2-7
abundance: .
v_gene: TRBV29-1
CDR3aa: CSALVDRYEQYF
CDR3nt: TGCAGCGCCCTAGTAGACCGCTACGAGCAGTACTTC

d_gene: .
j_gene: TRBJ1-3
abundance: .
v_gene: TRBV7-2
CDR3aa: CASSGGRDGRNTIYF
CDR3nt: TGTGCCAGCAGCGGAGGTAGGGACGGAAGAAACACCATATATTTT

d_gene: TRBD2
j_gene: TRBJ2-3
abundance: once
v_gene: TRBV7-2
CDR3aa: CASSAARTSGGSTDTQYF
CDR3nt: TGTGCCAGCAGCGCTGCTAGGACTAGCGGGGGGAGCACAGATACGCAGTATTTT

d_gene: .
j_gene: TRBJ2-2
abundance: .
v_gene: TRBV27
CDR3aa: CASSLSGTAGELFF
CDR3nt: TGTGCCAGCAGTTTATCTGGAACGGCCGGGGAGCTGTTTTTT

d_gene: TRBD1
j_gene: TRBJ2-7
abundance: .
v_gene: TRBV10-2
CDR3aa: CASRDRGIRYEQYF
CDR3nt: TGCGCCAGCAGGGACAGGGGAATTCGCTACGAGCAGTACTTC

d_gene: .
j_gene: TRBJ2-1
abundance: .
v_gene: TRBV14
CDR3aa: CASSQDSGTINEQFF
CDR3nt: TGTGCCAGCAGCCAGGACAGCGGAACAATTAATGAGCAGTTCTTC

d_gene: .
j_gene: TRBJ2-6
abundance: .
v_gene: TRBV19
CDR3aa: CASSTSGANVLTF
CDR3nt: TGTGCCAGTAGTACCTCTGGGGCCAACGTCCTGACTTTC

d_gene: TRBD2
j_gene: TRBJ2-3
abundance: .
v_gene: TRBV30
CDR3aa: CAWRRGAGVADTQYF
CDR3nt: TGTGCCTGGAGGAGGGGAGCGGGAGTGGCAGATACGCAGTATTTT

d_gene: TRBD1
j_gene: TRBJ2-4
abundance: .
v_gene: TRBV19
CDR3aa: CASTTPLGTGGNIQYF
CDR3nt: TGTGCCAGTACGACCCCCCTCGGGACAGGGGGAAACATTCAGTACTTC

d_gene: TRBD1
j_gene: TRBJ2-7
abundance: .
v_gene: TRBV19
CDR3aa: CASSTGPGTGEYEQYF
CDR3nt: TGTGCCAGTAGTACGGGCCCCGGGACAGGGGAGTACGAGCAGTACTTC

d_gene: TRBD1
j_gene: TRBJ2-7
abundance: .
v_gene: TRBV5-1
CDR3aa: CASTLTGTVGAYEQYF
CDR3nt: TGCGCCAGCACCTTGACCGGGACAGTGGGCGCCTACGAGCAGTACTTC

d_gene: .
j_gene: TRBJ1-4
abundance: .
v_gene: TRBV6-1
CDR3aa: CASSEASGTINEKLFF
CDR3nt: TGTGCCAGCAGTGAAGCCTCCGGGACAATTAATGAAAAACTGTTTTTT

d_gene: TRBD2
j_gene: TRBJ2-3
abundance: .
v_gene: TRBV5-1
CDR3aa: CASSLAGLAGSDTQYF
CDR3nt: TGCGCCAGCAGCTTAGCGGGACTAGCGGGGTCAGATACGCAGTATTTT

d_gene: TRBD2
j_gene: TRBJ2-3
abundance: .
v_gene: TRBV18
CDR3aa: CASSPLASGNTDTQYF
CDR3nt: TGTGCCAGCTCACCCCTCGCCAGCGGGAACACAGATACGCAGTATTTT

d_gene: .
j_gene: TRBJ1-5
abundance: .
v_gene: TRBV28
CDR3aa: CASSLLLDSYSNQPQHF
CDR3nt: TGTGCCAGCAGTTTGTTACTTGACAGTTATAGCAATCAGCCCCAGCATTTT

d_gene: .
j_gene: TRBJ1-6
abundance: .
v_gene: TRBV28
CDR3aa: CASTQKGKVPPLHF
CDR3nt: TGTGCCAGCACCCAGAAAGGGAAAGTGCCACCCCTCCACTTT

d_gene: TRBD1
j_gene: TRBJ1-4
abundance: .
v_gene: TRBV5-1
CDR3aa: CASSSGTGGGTNEKLFF
CDR3nt: TGCGCCAGCAGCTCCGGGACAGGGGGCGGAACTAATGAAAAACTGTTTTTT

d_gene: TRBD1
j_gene: TRBJ2-7
abundance: once
v_gene: TRBV19
CDR3aa: CASSIRGLSYEQYF
CDR3nt: TGTGCCAGTAGTATCAGGGGGCTTTCCTACGAGCAGTACTTC

d_gene: TRBD1
j_gene: TRBJ2-1
abundance: .
v_gene: TRBV7-3
CDR3aa: CASSSGQGGGEQFF
CDR3nt: TGTGCCAGCAGCTCCGGACAGGGGGGAGGTGAGCAGTTCTTC

d_gene: .
j_gene: TRBJ1-1
abundance: .
v_gene: TRBV5-5
CDR3aa: CASSFSVTEAFF
CDR3nt: TGTGCCAGCAGCTTTTCGGTCACTGAAGCTTTCTTT

d_gene: .
j_gene: TRBJ1-1
abundance: .
v_gene: TRBV6-6
CDR3aa: CASKEGAMNTEAFF
CDR3nt: TGTGCCAGCAAGGAAGGCGCCATGAACACTGAAGCTTTCTTT

d_gene: .
j_gene: TRBJ1-5
abundance: .
v_gene: TRBV7-8
CDR3aa: CATRGNSNQPQHF
CDR3nt: TGTGCCACCCGGGGAAATAGCAATCAGCCCCAGCATTTT

d_gene: .
j_gene: TRBJ1-4
abundance: .
v_gene: TRBV9
CDR3aa: CASSAGGDRRVEKLFF
CDR3nt: TGTGCCAGCAGCGCCGGCGGGGACCGGCGAGTCGAAAAACTGTTTTTT

d_gene: TRBD1
j_gene: TRBJ1-1
abundance: .
v_gene: TRBV6-5
CDR3aa: CASRTQTGGTEAFF
CDR3nt: TGTGCCAGCAGGACACAAACAGGGGGCACTGAAGCTTTCTTT

d_gene: .
j_gene: TRBJ1-2
abundance: .
v_gene: TRBV28
CDR3aa: CASSLPPGKPIGYTF
CDR3nt: TGTGCCAGCAGTCTACCCCCGGGAAAGCCTATAGGCTACACCTTC

d_gene: TRBD1
j_gene: TRBJ2-7
abundance: .
v_gene: TRBV4-3
CDR3aa: CASSQAPTGAYEQYF
CDR3nt: TGCGCCAGCAGCCAAGCCCCGACAGGGGCCTACGAGCAGTACTTC

d_gene: .
j_gene: TRBJ2-6
abundance: once
v_gene: TRBV28
CDR3aa: CASSLPGANVLTF
CDR3nt: TGTGCCAGCAGTTTACCTGGGGCCAACGTCCTGACTTTC

d_gene: .
j_gene: TRBJ1-4
abundance: .
v_gene: TRBV19
CDR3aa: CASSIGGQGSEKLFF
CDR3nt: TGTGCCAGTAGTATAGGAGGGCAGGGCAGCGAAAAACTGTTTTTT

d_gene: .
j_gene: TRBJ1-6
abundance: .
v_gene: TRBV7-9
CDR3aa: CASSQEQGPNSPLHF
CDR3nt: TGTGCCAGCAGCCAGGAACAGGGCCCAAATTCACCCCTCCACTTT

d_gene: .
j_gene: TRBJ1-5
abundance: few
v_gene: TRBV7-9
CDR3aa: CASSPDISNQPQHF
CDR3nt: TGTGCCAGCAGCCCTGACATTAGCAATCAGCCCCAGCATTTT

d_gene: .
j_gene: TRBJ2-7
abundance: .
v_gene: TRBV6-5
CDR3aa: CASSYRTVGSSVEQYF
CDR3nt: TGTGCCAGCAGTTATAGGACAGTTGGATCGAGCGTTGAGCAGTACTTC

d_gene: .
j_gene: TRBJ2-2
abundance: once
v_gene: TRBV28
CDR3aa: CASRLGTGELFF
CDR3nt: TGTGCCAGCAGGTTAGGTACCGGGGAGCTGTTTTTT

d_gene: .
j_gene: TRBJ2-7
abundance: .
v_gene: TRBV7-9
CDR3aa: CASSPMGGRIYEQYF
CDR3nt: TGTGCCAGCAGCCCCATGGGGGGGCGGATCTACGAGCAGTACTTC

d_gene: TRBD1
j_gene: TRBJ1-6
abundance: .
v_gene: TRBV7-2
CDR3aa: CASSSNRGNSPLHF
CDR3nt: TGTGCCAGCAGCTCTAACAGGGGCAATTCACCCCTCCACTTT

d_gene: TRBD1
j_gene: TRBJ2-5
abundance: .
v_gene: TRBV28
CDR3aa: CASSFAGQGVETQYF
CDR3nt: TGTGCCAGCAGTTTCGCAGGACAGGGTGTCGAGACCCAGTACTTC

d_gene: TRBD1
j_gene: TRBJ1-2
abundance: .
v_gene: TRBV5-4
CDR3aa: CASSLNRDRDPYGYTF
CDR3nt: TGTGCCAGCAGCTTAAACCGGGACAGGGACCCCTATGGCTACACCTTC

d_gene: .
j_gene: TRBJ1-1
abundance: .
v_gene: TRBV6-1
CDR3aa: CASRTGPSNTEAFF
CDR3nt: TGTGCCAGCAGAACAGGGCCTTCTAACACTGAAGCTTTCTTT

d_gene: .
j_gene: TRBJ2-1
abundance: .
v_gene: TRBV15
CDR3aa: CATSRDLNSAYNEQFF
CDR3nt: TGTGCCACCAGCAGAGATCTTAACAGTGCCTACAATGAGCAGTTCTTC

d_gene: .
j_gene: TRBJ2-7
abundance: .
v_gene: TRBV27
CDR3aa: CASSFVGPEYEQYF
CDR3nt: TGTGCCAGCAGTTTTGTCGGGCCCGAGTACGAGCAGTACTTC

d_gene: .
j_gene: TRBJ2-5
abundance: .
v_gene: TRBV13
CDR3aa: CASSPQDGTETQYF
CDR3nt: TGTGCCAGCAGCCCCCAGGACGGGACGGAGACCCAGTACTTC

d_gene: .
j_gene: TRBJ2-1
abundance: .
v_gene: TRBV7-9
CDR3aa: CASSLVFPEQFF
CDR3nt: TGTGCCAGCAGCTTAGTTTTCCCTGAGCAGTTCTTC

d_gene: TRBD1
j_gene: TRBJ1-2
abundance: .
v_gene: TRBV7-2
CDR3aa: CASSPSDRVIGYTF
CDR3nt: TGTGCCAGCAGCCCATCGGACAGGGTGATCGGCTACACCTTC

d_gene: .
j_gene: TRBJ2-3
abundance: .
v_gene: TRBV5-1
CDR3aa: CASSLAGDKADTQYF
CDR3nt: TGCGCCAGCAGCTTGGCAGGGGACAAAGCAGATACGCAGTATTTT

d_gene: TRBD1
j_gene: TRBJ1-3
abundance: .
v_gene: TRBV18
CDR3aa: CASNPGTGSGNTIYF
CDR3nt: TGTGCCAGCAACCCCGGGACAGGATCGGGAAACACCATATATTTT

d_gene: TRBD1
j_gene: TRBJ1-5
abundance: .
v_gene: TRBV18
CDR3aa: CASSLNGQVNQPQHF
CDR3nt: TGTGCCAGCTCACTAAACGGACAGGTAAATCAGCCCCAGCATTTT

d_gene: TRBD1
j_gene: TRBJ1-5
abundance: .
v_gene: TRBV5-8
CDR3aa: CASSFRGQNSNQPQHF
CDR3nt: TGTGCCAGCAGCTTTAGGGGACAGAATAGCAATCAGCCCCAGCATTTT

d_gene: .
j_gene: TRBJ1-6
abundance: .
v_gene: TRBV9
CDR3aa: CASSVSPVRGNSPLHF
CDR3nt: TGTGCCAGCAGCGTATCCCCCGTCAGAGGGAATTCACCCCTCCACTTT

d_gene: .
j_gene: TRBJ2-1
abundance: .
v_gene: TRBV5-1
CDR3aa: CASRRDRSNTPNNEQFF
CDR3nt: TGCGCCAGCAGGAGAGATAGATCGAATACCCCGAACAATGAGCAGTTCTTC

d_gene: .
j_gene: TRBJ2-7
abundance: once
v_gene: TRBV7-9
CDR3aa: CASSRAADEQYF
CDR3nt: TGTGCCAGCAGCCGGGCCGCGGACGAGCAGTACTTC

d_gene: .
j_gene: TRBJ2-5
abundance: .
v_gene: TRBV6-1
CDR3aa: CASSEATSQETQYF
CDR3nt: TGTGCCAGCAGTGAAGCAACTAGCCAAGAGACCCAGTACTTC

d_gene: .
j_gene: TRBJ1-2
abundance: once
v_gene: TRBV11-2
CDR3aa: CASSLGQVGYGYTF
CDR3nt: TGTGCCAGCAGCTTAGGACAGGTTGGCTATGGCTACACCTTC